This TCR beta chain was sequenced during a study of T-cell memory formation after mild COVID-19. TCR alpha and TCR beta cDNA libraries carrying sample barcodes and UMIs came from 5'RACE with constant-segment primers. TCRdb called the 5' RACE reads again in MiXCR, with one record for every CDR3 protein. In the table there are more than 250,000 distinct CDR3 sequences, approximately 16% of which are singletons. The study's findings and limits: Mainly in CM and EM were contracting CD4+ clones; CD8+ were in EMRA. Specificity for SARS-CoV-2 was not confirmed among the second-wave clones peaking on day 37.

This clonotype occurred a few times. What it recognizes is unknown. Germline V CDR1 and CDR2: SGHTA, FQGNSA. Trimming shortened V by 0 bases and J by 7 bases, and 9 bases separated the two germline ends. This CDR3 has 13 residues. This TCR derives from a man younger than 35 who had mild COVID-19 (a few samples of this study predate the infection). Cell type and time point are not known. The rearrangement joins TRBV7-2 to TRBJ2-5; the D is unclear. The sequencing input was PBMCs or a T cell subset sorted from them (not recorded which). In DNA form, the CDR3 reads TGTGCCAGCAGCTTAGCCAGTTGGAGGACCCAGTACTTC. It yields the protein CASSLASWRTQYF.